The entry below describes one T cell receptor (beta chain). The data derive from a study of cytomegalovirus exposure and HLA in healthy donors. Primers for the PCR totalled 60 Vbeta and 13 Jbeta. The protocol was immunoSEQ multiplex PCR, while the TCRdb copy is restricted to in-frame clones and leaves out a portion. The table lists 150,000 or so clones, roughly 79% of them singletons. The receptor was derived from a man aged 18 to 29 in good health and CMV-seronegative. Specimen: PBMCs.

The CDR3 region is CASSFAGLETQYF. The CDR3 DNA is TGTGCCAGCAGTTTCGCAGGGTTAGAGACCCAGTACTTC. The rearrangement uses TRBV27 and TRBJ2-5; tentative D call: TRBD1 (5 bases). The germline V gene encodes CDR1 MNHEY and CDR2 SMNVEV (reference sequence). This CDR3 contains 13 residues. Trimming took off 3 bases at V and 4 bases at J, with 9 bases between the two ends.